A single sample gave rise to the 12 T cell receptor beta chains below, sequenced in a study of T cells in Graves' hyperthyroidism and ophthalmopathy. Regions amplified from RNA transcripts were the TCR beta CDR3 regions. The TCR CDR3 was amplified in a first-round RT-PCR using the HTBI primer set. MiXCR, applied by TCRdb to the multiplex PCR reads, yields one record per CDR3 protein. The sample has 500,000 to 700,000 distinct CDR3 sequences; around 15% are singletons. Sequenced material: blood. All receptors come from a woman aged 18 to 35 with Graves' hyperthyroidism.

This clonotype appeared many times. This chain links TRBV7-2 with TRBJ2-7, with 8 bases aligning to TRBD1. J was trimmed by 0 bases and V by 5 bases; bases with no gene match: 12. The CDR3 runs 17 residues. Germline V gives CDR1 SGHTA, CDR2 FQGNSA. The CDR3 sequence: CASSRTDTRGPSYEQYF. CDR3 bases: TGTGCCAGCAGCCGCACCGACACCAGGGGGCCCTCCTACGAGCAGTACTTC.

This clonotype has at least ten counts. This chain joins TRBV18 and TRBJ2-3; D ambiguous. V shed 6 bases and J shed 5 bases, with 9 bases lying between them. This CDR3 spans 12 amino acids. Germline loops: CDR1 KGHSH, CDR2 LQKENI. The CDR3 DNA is TGTGCCAGCTCCCCGCAGAAAGATACGCAGTATTTT. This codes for CASSPQKDTQYF.

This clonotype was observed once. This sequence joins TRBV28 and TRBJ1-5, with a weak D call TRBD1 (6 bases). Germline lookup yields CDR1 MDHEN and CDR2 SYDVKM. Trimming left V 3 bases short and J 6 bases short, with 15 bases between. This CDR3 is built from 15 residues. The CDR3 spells CASSFPWAGVQPQHF. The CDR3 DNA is TGTGCCAGCAGTTTTCCGTGGGCAGGGGTTCAGCCCCAGCATTTT.

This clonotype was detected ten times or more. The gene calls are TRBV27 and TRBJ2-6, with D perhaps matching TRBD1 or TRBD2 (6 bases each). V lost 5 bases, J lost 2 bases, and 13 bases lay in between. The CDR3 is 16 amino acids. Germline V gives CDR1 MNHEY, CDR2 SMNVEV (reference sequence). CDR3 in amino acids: CASSPLGGAGANVLTF. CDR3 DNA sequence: TGTGCCAGCAGTCCCTTGGGGGGCGCTGGGGCCAACGTCCTGACTTTC.

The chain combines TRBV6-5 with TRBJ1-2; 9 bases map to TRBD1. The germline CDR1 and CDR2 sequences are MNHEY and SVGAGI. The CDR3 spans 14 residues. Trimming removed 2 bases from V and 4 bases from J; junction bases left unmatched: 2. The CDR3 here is CASSYQTGGYGYTF. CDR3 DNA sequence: TGTGCCAGCAGTTACCAGACAGGGGGCTATGGCTACACCTTC.

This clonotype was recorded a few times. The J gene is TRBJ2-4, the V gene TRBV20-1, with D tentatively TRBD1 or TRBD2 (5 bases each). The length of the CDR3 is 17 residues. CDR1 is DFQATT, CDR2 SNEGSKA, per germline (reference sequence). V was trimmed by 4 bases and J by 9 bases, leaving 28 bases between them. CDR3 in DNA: TGCAGTGCTAATGGGGGATTCCCCCTCCCCGCCACCAGCATTCAGTACTTC. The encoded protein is CSANGGFPLPATSIQYF.

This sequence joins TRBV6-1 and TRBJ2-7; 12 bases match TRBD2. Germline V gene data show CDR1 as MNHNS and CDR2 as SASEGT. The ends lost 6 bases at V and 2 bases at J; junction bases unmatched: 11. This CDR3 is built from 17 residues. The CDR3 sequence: CASRDGLAGTRPYEQYF. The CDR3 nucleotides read TGTGCCAGCAGGGATGGACTAGCGGGAACGAGGCCCTACGAGCAGTACTTC.

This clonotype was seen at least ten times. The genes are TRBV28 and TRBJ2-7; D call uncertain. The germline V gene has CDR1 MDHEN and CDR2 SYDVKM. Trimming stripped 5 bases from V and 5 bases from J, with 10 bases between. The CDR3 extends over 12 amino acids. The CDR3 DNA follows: TGTGCCAGCAGTCCGCCGGGCGACGAGCAGTACTTC. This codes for CASSPPGDEQYF.

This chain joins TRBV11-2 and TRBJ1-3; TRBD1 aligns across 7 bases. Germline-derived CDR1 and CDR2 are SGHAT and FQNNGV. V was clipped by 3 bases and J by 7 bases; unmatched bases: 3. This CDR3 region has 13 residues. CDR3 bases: TGTGCCAGCAGCTTCGAGGGGGCGAACACCATATATTTT. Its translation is CASSFEGANTIYF. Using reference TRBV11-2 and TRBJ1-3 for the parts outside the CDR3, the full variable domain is EAGVAQSPRYKIIEKRQSVAFWCNPISGHATLYWYQQILGQGPKLLIQFQNNGVVDDSQLPKDRFSAERLKGVDSTLKIQPAKLEDSAVYLCASSFEGANTIYFGEGSWLTVV.

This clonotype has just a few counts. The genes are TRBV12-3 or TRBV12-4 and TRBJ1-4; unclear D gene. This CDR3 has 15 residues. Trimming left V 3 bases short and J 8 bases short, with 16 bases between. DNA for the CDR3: TGTGCCAGCAGTTTCTCGGAAGGCGCATCCGAAAAACTGTTTTTT. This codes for CASSFSEGASEKLFF.

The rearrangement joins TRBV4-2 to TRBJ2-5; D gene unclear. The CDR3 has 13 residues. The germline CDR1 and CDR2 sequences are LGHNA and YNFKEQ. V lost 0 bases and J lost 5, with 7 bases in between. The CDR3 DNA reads TGTGCCAGCAGCCAAGAAAGATTTGAGACCCAGTACTTC. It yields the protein CASSQERFETQYF.

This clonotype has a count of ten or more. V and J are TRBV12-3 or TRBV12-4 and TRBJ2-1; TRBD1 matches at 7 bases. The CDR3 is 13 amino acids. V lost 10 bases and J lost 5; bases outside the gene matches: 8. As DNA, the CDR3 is TGTGCCATCCTAGGGACAGTCGACAATGAGCAGTTCTTC. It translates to CAILGTVDNEQFF.